This TCR beta chain was observed in a study of vaccination and CD4 T cells after COVID-19. Study summary: From HCoV-229E, HCoV-OC43, HCoV-NL63 and SARS-CoV-2, overlapping spike peptides were used to stimulate the cells.

Comments on this clonotype: Its antigen is as yet unknown.

Researchers used the Oncomine TCR Beta short-read assay to sequence DNA from cultured CD4+ T cells. TCRdb analysed the PCR reads with MiXCR anew, one entry per CDR3 protein. The sample holds approximately 15,000 distinct CDR3 sequences, around 40% seen once. This CDR3 is built from 15 residues. Trimming left V 1 base short and J 2 bases short, with 11 bases between. Germline assignment: CDR1 SGHNT and CDR2 YENEEA. Treatment specified: approximately 10-day PBMC culture with coronavirus spike peptide pools or control peptides (ViraFEST assay). Following culture for around 10 days, CD4+ T cells were isolated by negative selection.

The receptor comes from a human donor who had recovered from COVID-19. The specimen was CD4+ T cells from blood, cultured in vitro, collected before SARS-CoV-2 vaccination. The rearrangement uses TRBV11-3 and TRBJ1-1, with D uncertain. CDR3 nucleotides: TGTGCCAGCAGCTTAGTTGCCGGAGCCAACACTGAAGCTTTCTTT. Translation gives CASSLVAGANTEAFF.